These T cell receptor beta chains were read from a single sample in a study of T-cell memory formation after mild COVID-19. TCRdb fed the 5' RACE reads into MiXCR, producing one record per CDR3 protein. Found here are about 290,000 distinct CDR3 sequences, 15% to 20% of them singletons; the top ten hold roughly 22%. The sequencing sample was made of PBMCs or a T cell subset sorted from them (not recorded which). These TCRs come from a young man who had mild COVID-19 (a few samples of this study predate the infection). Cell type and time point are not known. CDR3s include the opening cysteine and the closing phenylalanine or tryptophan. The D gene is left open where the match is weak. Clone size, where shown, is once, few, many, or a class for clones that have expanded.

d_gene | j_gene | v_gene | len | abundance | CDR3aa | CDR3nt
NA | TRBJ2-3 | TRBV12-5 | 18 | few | CASGLVPGGGALTDTQYF | TGTGCTAGTGGTTTGGTTCCCGGGGGAGGAGCCCTCACAGATACGCAGTATTTT
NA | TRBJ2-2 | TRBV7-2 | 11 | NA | CATKGAGELFF | TGTGCCACGAAAGGGGCCGGGGAGCTGTTTTTT
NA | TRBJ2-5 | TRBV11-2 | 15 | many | CASSLGVGDQETQYF | TGTGCCAGCAGCTTAGGGGTCGGGGACCAAGAGACCCAGTACTTC
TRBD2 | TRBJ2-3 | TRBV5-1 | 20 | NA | CASSLDGLAGGRPSTDTQYF | TGCGCCAGCAGCTTGGACGGGCTAGCGGGGGGAAGACCTAGCACAGATACGCAGTATTTT
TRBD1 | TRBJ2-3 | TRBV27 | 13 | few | CASSPRTGYTQYF | TGTGCCAGCAGTCCCCGGACAGGGTATACGCAGTATTTT
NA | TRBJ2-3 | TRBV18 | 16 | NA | CASSPPRLGGTDTQYF | TGTGCCAGCTCACCACCCCGACTAGGCGGCACAGATACGCAGTATTTT
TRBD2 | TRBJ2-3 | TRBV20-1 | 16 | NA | CSATYRLAGVTDTQYF | TGCAGTGCCACCTACCGACTAGCGGGGGTAACAGATACGCAGTATTTT
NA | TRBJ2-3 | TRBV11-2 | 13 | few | CASSSSFTDTQYF | TGTGCCAGCAGCTCTTCTTTCACAGATACGCAGTATTTT
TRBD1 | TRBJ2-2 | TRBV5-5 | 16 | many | CASSLLDRANTGELFF | TGTGCCAGCAGCCTTTTGGACAGGGCAAACACCGGGGAGCTGTTTTTT
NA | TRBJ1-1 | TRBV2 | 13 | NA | CASMQGVHTEAFF | TGTGCCAGCATGCAAGGGGTTCACACTGAAGCTTTCTTT
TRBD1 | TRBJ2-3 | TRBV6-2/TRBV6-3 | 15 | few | CASSPDRGGADTQYF | TGTGCCAGCAGCCCTGACAGGGGAGGTGCAGATACGCAGTATTTT
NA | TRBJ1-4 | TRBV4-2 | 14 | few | CASSQEGLNEKLFF | TGTGCCAGCAGCCAGGAGGGGTTAAATGAAAAACTGTTTTTT
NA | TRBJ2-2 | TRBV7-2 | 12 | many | CASSLRIGELFF | TGTGCCAGCAGCTTAAGGATCGGGGAGCTGTTTTTT
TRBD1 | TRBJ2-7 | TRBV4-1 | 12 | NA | CASSQSGGEQYF | TGCGCCAGCAGCCAATCAGGGGGCGAGCAGTACTTC
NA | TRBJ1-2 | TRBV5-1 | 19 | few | CASSLVGRGEKSTNYGYTF | TGCGCCAGCAGCTTGGTTGGGAGAGGGGAAAAGTCGACTAACTATGGCTACACCTTC
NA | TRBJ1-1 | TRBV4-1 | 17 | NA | CASSQGAGRNLNTEAFF | TGCGCCAGCAGCCAAGGGGCAGGGAGAAATTTGAACACTGAAGCTTTCTTT
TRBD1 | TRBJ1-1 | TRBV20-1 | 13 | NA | CSARETTGGGAFF | TGCAGTGCTAGAGAGACGACAGGGGGCGGAGCTTTCTTT
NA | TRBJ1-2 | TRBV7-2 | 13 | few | CAGRVPANYGYTF | TGTGCCGGACGGGTTCCTGCTAACTATGGCTACACCTTC
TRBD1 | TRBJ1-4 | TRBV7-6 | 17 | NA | CASSLGGPGTGVEKLFF | TGTGCCAGCAGCTTGGGGGGTCCCGGGACAGGGGTTGAAAAACTGTTTTTT
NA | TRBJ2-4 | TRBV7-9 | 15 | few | CASSLAGGHKNIQYF | TGTGCCAGCAGCCTTGCTGGGGGACACAAAAACATTCAGTACTTC
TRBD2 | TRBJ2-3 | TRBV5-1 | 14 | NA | CASSVGGTTDTQYF | TGCGCCAGCAGCGTCGGGGGGACTACAGATACGCAGTATTTT
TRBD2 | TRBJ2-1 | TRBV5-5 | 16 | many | CASSFTSGGYYNEQFF | TGTGCCAGCAGTTTTACTAGCGGGGGGTACTACAATGAGCAGTTCTTC
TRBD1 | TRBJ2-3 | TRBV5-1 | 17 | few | CASSSRPGTGKIDTQYF | TGCGCCAGCAGCTCACGCCCCGGGACAGGGAAAATAGATACGCAGTATTTT
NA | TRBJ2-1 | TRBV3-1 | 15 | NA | CASSQDLARGHEQFF | TGTGCCAGCAGCCAAGATCTGGCCAGGGGCCATGAGCAGTTCTTC
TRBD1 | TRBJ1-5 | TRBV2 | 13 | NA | CAVLQGLNQPQHF | TGTGCCGTCTTACAGGGGCTCAATCAGCCCCAGCATTTT
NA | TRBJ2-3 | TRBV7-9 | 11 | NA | CASSWPDTQYF | TGTGCCAGCAGCTGGCCAGATACGCAGTATTTT
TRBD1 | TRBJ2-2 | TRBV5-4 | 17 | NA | CASSPGPGTGYTGELFF | TGTGCCAGCAGCCCAGGACCCGGGACAGGGTACACCGGGGAGCTGTTTTTT
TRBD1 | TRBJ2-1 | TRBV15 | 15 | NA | CATSRDRGLFNEQFF | TGTGCCACCAGCAGAGACAGGGGGTTGTTCAATGAGCAGTTCTTC
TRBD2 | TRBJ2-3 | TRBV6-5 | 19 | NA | CASSYTWGRRGGRTDTQYF | TGTGCCAGCAGTTACACTTGGGGACGACGGGGGGGACGCACAGATACGCAGTATTTT
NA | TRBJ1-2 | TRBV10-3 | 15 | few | CAISDGAGSYYGYTF | TGTGCCATCAGTGACGGCGCGGGGTCCTACTATGGCTACACCTTC
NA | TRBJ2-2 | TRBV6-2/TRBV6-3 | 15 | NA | CASTYLLPPAGELFF | TGTGCCAGCACATACCTTTTGCCTCCCGCCGGGGAGCTGTTTTTT
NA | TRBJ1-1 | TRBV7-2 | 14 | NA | CASSLLRMNTEAFF | TGTGCCAGCAGCTTATTACGGATGAACACTGAAGCTTTCTTT
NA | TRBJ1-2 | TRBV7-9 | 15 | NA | CASSTQWVGNYGYTF | TGTGCCAGCAGCACGCAGTGGGTTGGGAACTATGGCTACACCTTC
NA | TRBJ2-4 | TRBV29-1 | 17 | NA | CSGILPPGGISKNIQYF | TGCAGCGGCATTCTGCCTCCAGGTGGAATATCCAAAAACATTCAGTACTTC
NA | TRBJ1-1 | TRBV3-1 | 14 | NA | CASSHTLGYTEAFF | TGTGCCAGCAGCCATACTCTCGGCTACACTGAAGCTTTCTTT
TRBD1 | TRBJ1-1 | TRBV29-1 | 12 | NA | CSVEGDSFEAFF | TGCAGCGTTGAAGGGGACAGTTTTGAAGCTTTCTTT
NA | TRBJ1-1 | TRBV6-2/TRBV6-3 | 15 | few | CASSYTLDGSTEAFF | TGTGCCAGCAGTTACACCCTGGACGGATCGACTGAAGCTTTCTTT
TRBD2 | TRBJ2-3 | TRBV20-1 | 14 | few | CSAHGTSGTDTQYF | TGCAGTGCCCACGGGACTAGCGGCACAGATACGCAGTATTTT
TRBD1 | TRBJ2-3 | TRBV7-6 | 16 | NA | CASSPVRGPSTDTQYF | TGTGCCAGCAGCCCAGTAAGGGGGCCTAGCACAGATACGCAGTATTTT
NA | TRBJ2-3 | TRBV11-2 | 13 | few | CASSWAPPDTQYF | TGTGCCAGCAGCTGGGCCCCCCCCGATACGCAGTATTTT
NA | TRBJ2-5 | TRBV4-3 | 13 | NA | CASSQEGTETQYF | TGCGCCAGCAGCCAAGAAGGTACCGAGACCCAGTACTTC
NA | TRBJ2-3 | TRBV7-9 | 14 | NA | CASSPSGVGDTQYF | TGTGCCAGCAGTCCTTCGGGTGTGGGGGATACGCAGTATTTT
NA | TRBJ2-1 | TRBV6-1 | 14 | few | CASVFETQYNEQFF | TGTGCCAGTGTCTTTGAGACACAATACAATGAGCAGTTCTTC
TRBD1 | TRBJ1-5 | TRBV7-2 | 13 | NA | CASSDRVNQPQHF | TGTGCCAGCAGCGACAGGGTGAATCAGCCCCAGCATTTT
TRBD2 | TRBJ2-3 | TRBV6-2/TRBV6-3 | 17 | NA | CASSSGTSGVSSDTQYF | TGTGCCAGCAGTTCCGGGACTAGCGGGGTGTCGTCAGATACGCAGTATTTT
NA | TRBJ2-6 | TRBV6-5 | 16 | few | CASGDRGLVGANVLTF | TGTGCCAGCGGGGACCGGGGCCTAGTTGGGGCCAACGTCCTGACTTTC
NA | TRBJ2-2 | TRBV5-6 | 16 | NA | CASSELGRGNTGELFF | TGTGCCAGCAGCGAGTTAGGGCGGGGGAACACCGGGGAGCTGTTTTTT
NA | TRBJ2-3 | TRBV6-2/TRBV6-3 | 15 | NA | CASSYKRQGTDTQYF | TGTGCCAGCAGTTACAAGCGTCAGGGCACAGATACGCAGTATTTT
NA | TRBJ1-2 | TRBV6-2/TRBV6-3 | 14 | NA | CASRPLPRDYGYTF | TGTGCCAGCAGACCACTCCCGCGGGACTATGGCTACACCTTC
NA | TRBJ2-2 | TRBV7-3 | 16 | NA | CASSPNPFSGTGELFF | TGTGCCAGCAGCCCTAACCCCTTTTCCGGGACCGGGGAGCTGTTTTTT
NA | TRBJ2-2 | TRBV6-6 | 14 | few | CASRDTSRTGELFF | TGTGCCAGCAGAGACACCTCTCGCACCGGGGAGCTGTTTTTT
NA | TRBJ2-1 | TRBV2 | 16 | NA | CASSRPPGRSYNEQFF | TGTGCCAGCAGCCGCCCGCCGGGGAGATCCTACAATGAGCAGTTCTTC
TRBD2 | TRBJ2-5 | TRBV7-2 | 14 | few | CASSFGLVGGTQYF | TGTGCCAGCAGCTTCGGACTAGTAGGAGGGACCCAGTACTTC